This T cell receptor beta chain was recovered during a study of blood T cells in healthy people across ages. This clonotype was detected only a few times. Its antigen is unknown. Germline is not matched at one junction end, which may reflect a read error. Study-wide points: The CMV status of each donor remained undetermined, and this could have confounded shifts in expanded clonotypes.

CDR3 length: 14 amino acids. Using a J-beta primer mix together with a sample-barcoded 5' primer, a second PCR was run for about 7 to 12 cycles. TCRdb passed the 5' RACE reads through MiXCR, listing each CDR3 protein once. The repertoire holds around 1,000,000 distinct CDR3 sequences, with 20% to 25% as singletons. The same data also went into a second study, on T cells of mothers and their children. That investigation notes: Related mother-child pairs shared slightly more overlap than unrelated pairs, but the difference was non-significant.

This sequence was found in a girl aged 2 to 10 in good health. The V gene is TRBV12-3 or TRBV12-4, the J gene TRBJ2-2; D gene uncertain. The material sequenced was blood. The CDR3 here is CASSLMPDTEELFF. The CDR3 DNA sequence: TGTGCCAGCAGTTTAATGCCTGACACCGAGGAGCTGTTTTTT.